The 27 T cell receptor beta chains below come from one sample, sequenced in a study of cytomegalovirus exposure and HLA in healthy donors. The PCR contained 60 Vbeta and 13 Jbeta primers. TCRdb's copy holds only in-frame clones and misses some; the assay was immunoSEQ multiplex PCR. The table shows hundreds of thousands of clones, with about 66% occurring only once. Source material: PBMCs. These receptors originate from a female donor in good health and CMV-seronegative.

V and J are TRBV28 and TRBJ1-2; 7 bases agree with TRBD1. Germline V gives CDR1 MDHEN, CDR2 SYDVKM. V shed 6 bases, J shed 1 base, and the junction held 5 bases outside the gene matches. This CDR3 is 14 amino acids long. The CDR3 DNA sequence: TGTGCCAGCAGCCGTACAGGGGTTAACTATGGCTACACCTTC. It specifies CASSRTGVNYGYTF.

The V and J genes are TRBV13 and TRBJ1-2; TRBD1 matches at 7 bases. The CDR3 totals 11 residues. The V segment lost 7 bases and the J segment 8 bases; nucleotides outside the gene matches: 4. CDR1 is PRHDT and CDR2 is FYEKMQ in the germline V gene (reference sequence). The DNA of the CDR3 is TGTGCCAGCACGACAGGGAACGGCTACACCTTC. Its translation: CASTTGNGYTF.

This chain connects TRBV5-1 to TRBJ2-5; 7 nucleotides align to TRBD1. The CDR3 length is 13 residues. The V segment lost 4 bases and the J segment 3 bases; nucleotides outside the gene matches: 3. Per germline, CDR1 SGHRS and CDR2 YFSETQ. CDR3 in DNA: TGCGCCAGCAGCGGACAGGTTAAAGAGACCCAGTACTTC. It specifies CASSGQVKETQYF.

The chain combines TRBV6-1 with TRBJ1-5; no clear D gene. V dropped 8 bases and J dropped 4 bases, with 12 bases sitting between them. The germline CDR1 and CDR2 sequences are MNHNS and SASEGT. This CDR3 is built from 13 residues. The DNA for the CDR3 is TGTGCCAGCGGAGGGTCGCGGAATCAGCCCCAGCATTTT. Encoded protein: CASGGSRNQPQHF.

The chain couples TRBV6-5 to TRBJ2-1; weak D call: TRBD1 (7 bases). The V gene lost 2 bases and the J gene lost 3 bases, with 14 bases spanning the gap. This CDR3 has 16 residues. Germline CDR1 MNHEY, CDR2 SVGAGI. The CDR3 spells CASSYVAGQSYNEQFF. CDR3 bases: TGTGCCAGCAGTTACGTCGCGGGACAGAGCTACAATGAGCAGTTCTTC.

Only a few counts were recorded for this clone. The chain is built from TRBV19 and TRBJ1-2; 7 nucleotides align to TRBD1. The CDR3 is 13 amino acids. The V segment lost 5 bases and the J segment 5 bases; nucleotides outside the gene matches: 5. CDR1 and CDR2 from the germline V gene are LNHDA and SQIVND (reference sequence). The CDR3 sequence: CASSDREGYGYTF. CDR3 DNA sequence: TGTGCCAGTAGTGACAGGGAAGGATATGGCTACACCTTC.

The rearrangement links TRBV30 to TRBJ1-6; tentative D call: TRBD1 (5 bases). This CDR3 is built from 16 residues. Trimming cost V 1 base and J 0 bases, with 10 bases left between them. Germline V CDR1 and CDR2: GTSNPN, SVGIG (reference sequence). CDR3 DNA sequence: TGTGCCTGGAGTGGTGGGGGGAGCTCCTATAATTCACCCCTCCACTTT. It specifies CAWSGGGSSYNSPLHF.

The chain links TRBV10-3 to TRBJ1-1; 9 nucleotides agree with TRBD1. V trimming: 3 bases; J trimming: 11 bases; junction bases outside the gene matches: 10. From germline, CDR1 is ENHRY and CDR2 SYGVKD. The CDR3 sequence is 14 residues long. CDR3 in amino acids: CAISDPGTGSRAFF. The CDR3 DNA is TGTGCCATCAGTGACCCCGGGACAGGGAGTAGGGCTTTCTTT.

The rearrangement joins TRBV10-1 to TRBJ2-3, with TRBD2 matching over 14 bases. CDR3 size: 16 residues. Trimming cost V 4 bases and J 2 bases; bases outside gene matches: 2. Germline V gene data show CDR1 as WNHNN and CDR2 as SYGVQD (reference sequence). The CDR3, as DNA: TGCGCCAGCAGTGCGGGACTAGCGGGGGACACAGATACGCAGTATTTT. This gives the protein CASSAGLAGDTDTQYF.

The chain has TRBV28 and TRBJ1-1, with 7 bases fitting TRBD1. The germline V gene encodes CDR1 MDHEN and CDR2 SYDVKM. This CDR3 has 15 amino acids. Trimming at V came to 5 bases and at J to 10 bases, leaving 16 bases not matched to a gene. This CDR3 is CASSTSPGSYRGAFF. In DNA form, the CDR3 reads TGTGCCAGCAGTACCTCCCCGGGGAGTTACAGGGGAGCTTTCTTT. The variable domain in full, with the rest retrieved from reference TRBV28 and TRBJ1-1, is DVKVTQSSRYLVKRTGEKVFLECVQDMDHENMFWYRQDPGLGLRLIYFSYDVKMKEKGDIPEGYSVSREKKERFSLILESASTNQTSMYLCASSTSPGSYRGAFFGQGTRLTVV.

The V and J genes are TRBV5-4 and TRBJ1-2; TRBD1 might be the D (5 bases). With 0 bases removed from V and 6 bases from J, the gap between germline ends came to 12 bases. The CDR3 totals 14 residues. Germline V CDR1 and CDR2: SGHNT, YYREEE (reference sequence). The CDR3 nucleotides read TGTGCCAGCAGCTTGGAGGGGTATGGGGATGGCTACACCTTC. This translates into CASSLEGYGDGYTF.

The chain links TRBV2 to TRBJ1-1; 9 nucleotides align to TRBD1. Trimming took 6 bases from V and 11 from J; bases not matched to a gene: 7. The CDR3 sequence is 12 residues long. CDR1 is SNHLY and CDR2 is FYNNEI in the germline V gene. This CDR3 reads CASRDDRGDAFF. The CDR3 bases are TGTGCCAGCAGAGACGACAGGGGGGACGCTTTCTTT.

V is TRBV4-1 and J is TRBJ2-1, with 11 bases that match TRBD2. Germline CDR1 is MGHRA and CDR2 is YSYEKL. The CDR3 extends over 17 amino acids. Trimming cost V 4 bases and J 5 bases; bases outside gene matches: 10. The DNA of the CDR3 is TGCGCCAGCAGCCCGATACTAACTAGCGGGAGCCACAATGAGCAGTTCTTC. Its protein is CASSPILTSGSHNEQFF.

The chain carries TRBV5-1 and TRBJ2-2, with 8 positions matching TRBD2. Germline CDR1 and CDR2: SGHRS and YFSETQ. Trimming cost V 0 bases and J 5 bases; bases outside gene matches: 3. The CDR3 is 15 residues long. The CDR3 loop is CASSLGPGGTGELFF. CDR3 sequence (DNA): TGCGCCAGCAGCTTGGGGCCGGGAGGGACCGGGGAGCTGTTTTTT.

This chain links TRBV2 with TRBJ2-7; TRBD1 matches 7 bases. This CDR3 region has 15 residues. The J segment lost 0 bases and the V segment lost 6 bases, leaving 8 bases of the junction unmatched. Germline lookup yields CDR1 SNHLY and CDR2 FYNNEI. The DNA of the CDR3 is TGTGCCAGCAGATCGGAGACAGGGAGCTCCTACGAGCAGTACTTC. Translation: CASRSETGSSYEQYF. The variable domain in full, completed from reference TRBV2 and TRBJ2-7, reads EPEVTQTPSHQVTQMGQEVILRCVPISNHLYFYWYRQILGQKVEFLVSFYNNEISEKSEIFDDQFSVERPDGSNFTLKIRSTKLEDSAMYFCASRSETGSSYEQYFGPGTRLTVT.

The V and J genes are TRBV5-1 and TRBJ1-2; 8 bases map to TRBD1. The V gene's germline CDR1 is SGHRS and CDR2 YFSETQ. CDR3 length equals 15 residues. V shed 4 bases, J shed 6 bases, and the junction held 11 bases outside the gene matches. The CDR3 sequence: CASSGGYRGQDGYTF. The CDR3 DNA reads TGCGCCAGCAGCGGGGGATACAGGGGACAGGATGGCTACACCTTC.

Comment on this clone: The sample holds other DNA sequences that translate to the same CDR3. This chain links TRBV5-1 with TRBJ2-7; a possible D gene is TRBD1 (5 bases). Trimming removed 0 bases at V and 2 bases at J, with 6 bases between. Germline CDR1 is SGHRS and CDR2 is YFSETQ. The CDR3 consists of 13 residues. The CDR3 coding sequence is TGCGCCAGCAGCTTGGAAGGGGCCTACGAGCAGTACTTC. As protein: CASSLEGAYEQYF.

CDR3 nucleotide sequence: TGTGCCAGTAGTTTTGACAGGGCTTCGAACACCGGGGAGCTGTTTTTT. Residues: CASSFDRASNTGELFF. The J gene is TRBJ2-2, the V gene TRBV19; 7 nucleotides agree with TRBD1. Germline V gives CDR1 LNHDA, CDR2 SQIVND (reference sequence). Losses at the gene ends were 5 bases for V and 0 bases for J; bases not matched to a gene: 6. This CDR3 is 16 amino acids long.

The CDR3: CASSEVSGRTLYNEQFF. Here the CDR3 DNA reads TGTGCCAGCAGTGAAGTTAGCGGGAGGACACTCTACAATGAGCAGTTCTTC. The rearrangement uses TRBV6-1 and TRBJ2-1; 10 nucleotides line up with TRBD2. CDR1 and CDR2 (germline): MNHNS, SASEGT. The CDR3 sequence is 17 residues long. V shed 1 base, J shed 3 bases, and the junction held 6 bases outside the gene matches.

The chain has TRBV4-1 and TRBJ2-5; D perhaps matches TRBD2 (5 bases). Per germline, CDR1 MGHRA and CDR2 YSYEKL. Trimming removed 0 bases at V and 5 bases at J, with 13 bases between. CDR3 length equals 15 residues. The DNA for the CDR3 is TGCGCCAGCAGCCAAGAAGCCGGACTCGGGGAGACCCAGTACTTC. Encoded protein: CASSQEAGLGETQYF.

This clone came up a few times. J is TRBJ2-7 and V is TRBV7-2; tentative D call: TRBD1 (5 bases). The germline CDR1 and CDR2 sequences are SGHTA and FQGNSA. Trimming left V 1 base short and J 6 bases short, with 16 bases between. The CDR3 contains 15 residues. The CDR3 is CASSLVRGPDLEQYF. As DNA, the CDR3 is TGTGCCAGCAGCTTAGTAAGGGGCCCCGACCTCGAGCAGTACTTC. Looking up the rest from reference TRBV7-2 and TRBJ2-7 gives the full variable domain: GAGVSQSPSNKVTEKGKDVELRCDPISGHTALYWYRQSLGQGLEFLIYFQGNSAPDKSGLPSDRFSAERTGGSVSTLTIQRTQQEDSAVYLCASSLVRGPDLEQYFGPGTRLTVT.

The chain employs TRBV7-9 and TRBJ2-1; TRBD2 aligns across 7 bases. V dropped 9 bases and J dropped 8; count of bases not matched to a gene: 10. Germline CDR1 SEHNR, CDR2 FQNEAQ (reference sequence). The CDR3 totals 13 residues. Here the CDR3 reads CASTQSGVDEQFF. CDR3 bases: TGTGCCAGTACTCAGAGCGGGGTGGATGAGCAGTTCTTC.

This clone has only a few counts. The chain links TRBV10-2 to TRBJ1-4; D not resolved. This CDR3 has 13 residues. V lost 3 bases, J lost 4 bases, and 6 bases lay in between. CDR1 and CDR2 from the germline V gene are WSHSY and SAAADI. The DNA of the CDR3 is TGCGCCAGCAGTGAACGGTATAATGAAAAACTGTTTTTT. It yields the protein CASSERYNEKLFF.

This clone showed up just a few times. The rearrangement links TRBV2 to TRBJ2-1; no reliable D call. This CDR3 has 14 residues. The germline V and J ends were trimmed by 3 bases and 5 bases, with 11 bases remaining between them. The germline V gene has CDR1 SNHLY and CDR2 FYNNEI. CDR3 sequence reads: CASSDARSNNEQFF. CDR3 nucleotides: TGTGCCAGCAGTGACGCGCGGTCTAACAATGAGCAGTTCTTC.

V is TRBV28 and J is TRBJ2-3, with a tentative D call TRBD1 (6 bases). The CDR3 is made up of 15 amino acids. Trimming cost V 10 bases and J 0 bases, with 17 bases left between them. The V gene's germline CDR1 is MDHEN and CDR2 SYDVKM. As DNA, the CDR3 is TGTGCCATCACGACCCGGACAGCTAGCACAGATACGCAGTATTTT. It encodes CAITTRTASTDTQYF.

This chain links TRBV23-1 with TRBJ1-5, with D perhaps TRBD1 (6 bases). TRBV23-1 is an ORF; its function is uncertain. This CDR3 has 16 residues. The germline V and J ends were trimmed by 0 bases and 3 bases, with 12 bases remaining between them. The CDR3, as DNA: TGCGCCAGCAGTCAATCGTGGCAGGGGCTCAATCAGCCCCAGCATTTT. It encodes CASSQSWQGLNQPQHF.

V usage is TRBV7-9 and J usage is TRBJ1-3; a weak D match, TRBD1 (5 bases). Germline V gene sequence: CDR1 SEHNR, CDR2 FQNEAQ (reference sequence). The CDR3 loop spans 14 amino acids. Trimming stripped 4 bases from V and 4 bases from J, with 11 bases between. The CDR3 DNA reads as TGTGCCAGCAGCTCGGGGGTTGACGGAAACACCATATATTTT. Its translation: CASSSGVDGNTIYF.